This is a list of T cell receptor beta chains from one sample in a study of CD4 T cells in relation to SARS-CoV-2 and coronaviruses. Their recognized antigens are unknown. TCRdb keeps only in-frame clones here, not all; method: immunoSEQ multiplex PCR. Here the sample spans some 22,000 clones, roughly 72% being singletons. Material: CD4+ T cells from PBMCs, cultured in vitro. These TCRs come from a human donor in good health. The CDR3 runs from the conserved cysteine through the conserved F or W. Each record gives: clone size, J gene, D gene, V gene, CDR3 DNA, CDR3 protein. A D gene is named only where the DNA matches it firmly. Not all rows give a size; the values are once, few, many and, for expanded clones, a class.

NA | TRBJ2-5 | NA | TRBV6-6 | TGTGCCAGCAGTTATGGTACGCCGGGTCCGTCAGAGACCCAGTACTTC | CASSYGTPGPSETQYF
NA | TRBJ2-7 | TRBD2 | TRBV6-2/TRBV6-3 | TGTGCCAGCAGTGCGGGAGCCTACGAGCAGTACTTC | CASSAGAYEQYF
NA | TRBJ2-2 | TRBD2 | TRBV6-6 | TGTGCCAGCAGGCCAGCGGGAGCCGGGGAGCTGTTTTTT | CASRPAGAGELFF
NA | TRBJ1-4 | NA | TRBV5-1 | TGCGCCAGCAGCGTGGACAGAGGGGGGGGAAATGAAAAACTGTTTTTT | CASSVDRGGGNEKLFF
few | TRBJ1-5 | TRBD1 | TRBV23-1 | TGCGCCAGCAGTCTTCCGGGACAGGGGAACGATCAGCCCCAGCATTTT | CASSLPGQGNDQPQHF
NA | TRBJ1-6 | TRBD1 | TRBV27 | TGTGCCAGCAGTTCGACTATCTCCTCAGGGGGCAATTCACCCCTCCACTTT | CASSSTISSGGNSPLHF
NA | TRBJ1-6 | NA | TRBV7-6 | TGTGCCAGCAGCTTAAATGGGATAGCGGGGACACCGAATTCACCCCTCCACTTT | CASSLNGIAGTPNSPLHF
NA | TRBJ2-3 | TRBD1 | TRBV9 | TGTGCCAGCAGCCCCCGGGACAGGGGCGCAGATACGCAGTATTTT | CASSPRDRGADTQYF
NA | TRBJ1-1 | NA | TRBV5-6 | TGTGCCAGCAGCTTGTTTAGTGTCACTGAAGCTTTCTTT | CASSLFSVTEAFF
few | TRBJ2-7 | NA | TRBV4-3 | TGCGCCAGCAGCCAAGATTGGGAGCAAGGGAACGAGCAGTACTTC | CASSQDWEQGNEQYF
NA | TRBJ2-3 | NA | TRBV5-1 | TGCGCCAGCAGCTCCTCGGGGCCCCGCACAGATACGCAGTATTTT | CASSSSGPRTDTQYF
NA | TRBJ2-1 | NA | TRBV7-6 | TGTGCCAGCAGCCCCGGGGCGGGGGCAACCGCGGAGCAGTTCTTC | CASSPGAGATAEQFF
few | TRBJ1-1 | NA | TRBV7-8 | TGTGCCAGCAGCTTATCGGGTAGGGGGGGAACTGAAGCTTTCTTT | CASSLSGRGGTEAFF
NA | TRBJ2-2 | TRBD2 | TRBV6-2/TRBV6-3 | TGTGCCAGCAGTTACGAAGCGGGGGGCCCTAACACCGGGGAGCTGTTTTTT | CASSYEAGGPNTGELFF
NA | TRBJ1-5 | NA | TRBV6-5 | TGTGCCAGCAGCCCCAGGGATAGCAATCAGCCCCAGCATTTT | CASSPRDSNQPQHF
NA | TRBJ1-1 | NA | TRBV30 | TGTGCCTGGAGTGTTTTCGGGGGGATTGGTACTGAAGCTTTCTTT | CAWSVFGGIGTEAFF
few | TRBJ2-2 | TRBD2 | TRBV18 | TGTGCCAGCTCACCCACGGGACTAGCGGGCACCGGGGAGCTGTTTTTT | CASSPTGLAGTGELFF
few | TRBJ2-7 | TRBD2 | TRBV3-1/TRBV3-2 | TGTGCCAGCAGCCCCGGGACTAGCTCTCTCGAGCAGTACTTC | CASSPGTSSLEQYF
once | TRBJ1-4 | NA | TRBV30 | TGTGCCTGGAGTGTGTCCCCGACTAATGAAAAACTGTTTTTT | CAWSVSPTNEKLFF
few | TRBJ1-5 | TRBD1 | TRBV7-9 | TGTGCCAGCAGCGAAGGAGGGGGCTTTCAGCCCCAGCATTTT | CASSEGGGFQPQHF
few | TRBJ2-1 | NA | TRBV4-1 | TGCGCCAGCAGCCAAGATACTAGCCGGAGCTCCTACAATGAGCAGTTCTTC | CASSQDTSRSSYNEQFF
NA | TRBJ2-3 | NA | TRBV7-2 | TGTGCCAGCAGCTTAGGGACCGGACAGCGATCCTCAGATACGCAGTATTTT | CASSLGTGQRSSDTQYF
once | TRBJ2-1 | NA | TRBV12-3/TRBV12-4 | TGTGCCAGCAGGGAGGGGCCCTACAATGAGCAGTTCTTC | CASREGPYNEQFF
NA | TRBJ1-1 | NA | TRBV6-5 | TGTGCCAGCAGTCTCTATTCGAACACTGAAGCTTTCTTT | CASSLYSNTEAFF
NA | TRBJ1-2 | NA | TRBV28 | TGTGCCAGCAGTTTGGGGGGGGCTCGCGGCTACACCTTC | CASSLGGARGYTF
NA | TRBJ1-5 | NA | TRBV6-1 | TGTGCCAGCAGTGAAGGTTATCCCGAGCAGGGACAGCCCCAGCATTTT | CASSEGYPEQGQPQHF
NA | TRBJ2-7 | NA | TRBV5-6 | TGTGCCAGCAGCTCGCCCGGGGGCGGAGCCTACGAGCAGTACTTC | CASSSPGGGAYEQYF
NA | TRBJ2-1 | NA | TRBV5-1 | TGCGCCAGCAGCAACGAGGGCGGGGTCAATGAGCAGTTCTTC | CASSNEGGVNEQFF